Detailed here is one T cell receptor beta chain. The PCR employed 60 Vbeta primers together with 13 Jbeta primers. TCRdb's table, derived via immunoSEQ multiplex PCR, lists solely in-frame clones and lacks some. The profile shows under 150,000 clones, around 71% of them singletons. The sample belongs to a study of cytomegalovirus exposure and HLA in healthy donors. Germline CDR1 and CDR2: MRHNA and SNTAGT. The CDR3 is made up of 15 amino acids. V was pared by 2 bases and J by 2 bases, with 5 bases of the junction left unmatched. The V and J genes are TRBV6-4 and TRBJ2-7; 8 bases fit TRBD1. The clonotype comes from a woman aged 55-70 years in good health and CMV-seropositive. The specimen sequenced was PBMCs. The CDR3 DNA reads as TGTGCCAGCAGTGACCTAAAACAGGGGGCCTACGAGCAGTACTTC. This sequence encodes CASSDLKQGAYEQYF.